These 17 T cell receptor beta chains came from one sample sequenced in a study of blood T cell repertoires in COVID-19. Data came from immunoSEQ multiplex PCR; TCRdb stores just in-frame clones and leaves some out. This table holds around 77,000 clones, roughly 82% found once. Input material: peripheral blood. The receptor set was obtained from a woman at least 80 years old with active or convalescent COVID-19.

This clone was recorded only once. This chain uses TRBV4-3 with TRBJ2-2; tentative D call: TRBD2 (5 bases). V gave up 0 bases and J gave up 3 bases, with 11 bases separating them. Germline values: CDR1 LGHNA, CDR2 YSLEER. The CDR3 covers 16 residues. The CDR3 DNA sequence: TGCGCCAGCAGCCAAGACGAGGGATGGGACACCGGGGAGCTGTTTTTT. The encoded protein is CASSQDEGWDTGELFF.

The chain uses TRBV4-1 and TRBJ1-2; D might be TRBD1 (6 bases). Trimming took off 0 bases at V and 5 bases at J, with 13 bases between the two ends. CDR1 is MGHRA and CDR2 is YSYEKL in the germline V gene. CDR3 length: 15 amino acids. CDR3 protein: CASSQERQGPYGYTF. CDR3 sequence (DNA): TGCGCCAGCAGCCAAGAACGCCAGGGGCCATATGGCTACACCTTC.

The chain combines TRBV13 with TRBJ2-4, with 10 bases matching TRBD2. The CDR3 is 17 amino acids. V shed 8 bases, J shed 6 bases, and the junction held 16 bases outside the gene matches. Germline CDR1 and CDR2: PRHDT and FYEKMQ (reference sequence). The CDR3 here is CASRGFSGGTRGNIQYF. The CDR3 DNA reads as TGTGCCAGCCGGGGGTTTAGCGGGGGGACCCGAGGAAACATTCAGTACTTC.

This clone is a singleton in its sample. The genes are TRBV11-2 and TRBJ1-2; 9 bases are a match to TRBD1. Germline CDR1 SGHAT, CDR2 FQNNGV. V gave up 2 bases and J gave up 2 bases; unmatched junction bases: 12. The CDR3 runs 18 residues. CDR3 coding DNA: TGTGCCAGCAGCTTAATACAGGGGGCGCGAGGTGCGAACTATGGCTACACCTTC. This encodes CASSLIQGARGANYGYTF.

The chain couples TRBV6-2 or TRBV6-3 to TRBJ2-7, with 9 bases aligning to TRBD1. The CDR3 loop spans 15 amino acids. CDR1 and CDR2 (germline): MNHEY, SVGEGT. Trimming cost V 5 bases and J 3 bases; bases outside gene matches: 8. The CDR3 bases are TGTGCCAGCAGTCAGCGCCGGGACAGGGACTACGAGCAGTACTTC. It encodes CASSQRRDRDYEQYF.

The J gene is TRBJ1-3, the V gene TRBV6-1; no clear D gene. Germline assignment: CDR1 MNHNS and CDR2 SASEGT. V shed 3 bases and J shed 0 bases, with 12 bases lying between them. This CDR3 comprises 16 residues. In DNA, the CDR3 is TGTGCCAGCAGTGACCCCCGAGGGTTCTCTGGAAACACCATATATTTT. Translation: CASSDPRGFSGNTIYF.

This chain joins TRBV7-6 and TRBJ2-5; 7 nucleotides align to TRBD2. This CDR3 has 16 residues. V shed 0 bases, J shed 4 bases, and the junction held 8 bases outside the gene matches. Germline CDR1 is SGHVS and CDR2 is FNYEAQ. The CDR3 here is CASSLAVGGTSETQYF. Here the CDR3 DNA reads TGTGCCAGCAGCTTAGCCGTCGGGGGGACCTCAGAGACCCAGTACTTC.

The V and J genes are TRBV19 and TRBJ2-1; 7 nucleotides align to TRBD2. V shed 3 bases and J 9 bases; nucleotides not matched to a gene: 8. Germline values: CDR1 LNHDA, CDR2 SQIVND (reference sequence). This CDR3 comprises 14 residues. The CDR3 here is CASSIGITGGEQFF. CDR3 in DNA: TGTGCCAGTAGTATCGGGATTACGGGGGGTGAGCAGTTCTTC.

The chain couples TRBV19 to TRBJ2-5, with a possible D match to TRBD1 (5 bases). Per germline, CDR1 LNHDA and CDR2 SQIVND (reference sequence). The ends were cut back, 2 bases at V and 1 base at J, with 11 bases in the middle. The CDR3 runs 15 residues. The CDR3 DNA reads TGTGCCAGTAGTATACAGTGGACAACCCAAGAGACCCAGTACTTC. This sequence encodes CASSIQWTTQETQYF.

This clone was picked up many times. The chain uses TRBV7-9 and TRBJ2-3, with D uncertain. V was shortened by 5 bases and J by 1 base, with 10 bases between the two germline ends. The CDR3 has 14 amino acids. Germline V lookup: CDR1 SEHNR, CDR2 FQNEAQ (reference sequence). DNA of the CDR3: TGTGCCAGCAGCGTCACAGACGGCACAGATACGCAGTATTTT. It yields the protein CASSVTDGTDTQYF.

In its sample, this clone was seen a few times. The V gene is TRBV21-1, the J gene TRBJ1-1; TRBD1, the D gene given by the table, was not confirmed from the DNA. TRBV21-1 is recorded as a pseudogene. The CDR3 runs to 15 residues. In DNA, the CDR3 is TGTGCCAGCAGCGGACAGCTGACGGCAAACACTGAAGCTTTCTTT. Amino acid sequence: CASSGQLTANTEAFF.

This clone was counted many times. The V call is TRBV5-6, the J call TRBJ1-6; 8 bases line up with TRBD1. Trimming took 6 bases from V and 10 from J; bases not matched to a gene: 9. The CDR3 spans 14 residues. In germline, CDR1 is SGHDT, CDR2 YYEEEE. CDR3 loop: CASTLRTGRSPLHF. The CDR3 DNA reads TGTGCCAGCACATTAAGGACAGGGAGGTCACCCCTCCACTTT.

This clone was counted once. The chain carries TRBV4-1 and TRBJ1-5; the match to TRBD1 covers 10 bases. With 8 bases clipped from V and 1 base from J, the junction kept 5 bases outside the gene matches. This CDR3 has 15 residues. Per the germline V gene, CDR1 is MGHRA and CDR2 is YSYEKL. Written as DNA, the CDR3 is TGCGCCAGCTCCCGGGACAGGGGAAGCAATCAGCCCCAGCATTTT. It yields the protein CASSRDRGSNQPQHF.

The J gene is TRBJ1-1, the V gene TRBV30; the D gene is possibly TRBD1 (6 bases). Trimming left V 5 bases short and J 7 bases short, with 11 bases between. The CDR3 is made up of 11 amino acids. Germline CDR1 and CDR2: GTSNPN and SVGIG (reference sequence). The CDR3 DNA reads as TGTGCCTGGGGTCGAGGGGGTGAAGCTTTCTTT. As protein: CAWGRGGEAFF.

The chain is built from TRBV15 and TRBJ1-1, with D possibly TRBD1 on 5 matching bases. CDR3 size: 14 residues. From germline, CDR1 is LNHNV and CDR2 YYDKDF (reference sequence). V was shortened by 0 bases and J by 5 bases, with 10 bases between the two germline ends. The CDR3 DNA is TGTGCCACCAGCAGAGACAGGGTAGGAACTGAAGCTTTCTTT. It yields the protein CATSRDRVGTEAFF.

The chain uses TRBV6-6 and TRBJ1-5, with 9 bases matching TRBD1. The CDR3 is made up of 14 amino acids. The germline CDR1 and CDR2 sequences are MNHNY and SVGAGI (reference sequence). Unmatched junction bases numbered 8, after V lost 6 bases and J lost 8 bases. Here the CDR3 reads CASSTTGGLEPQHF. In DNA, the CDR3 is TGTGCCAGCAGCACTACAGGGGGCTTGGAGCCCCAGCATTTT.

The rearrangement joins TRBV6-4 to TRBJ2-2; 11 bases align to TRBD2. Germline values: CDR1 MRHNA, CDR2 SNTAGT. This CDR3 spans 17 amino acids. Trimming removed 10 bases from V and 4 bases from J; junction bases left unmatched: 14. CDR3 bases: TGTGCCAACGGGTTAACTAGCGGGGGTCTTAGCACCGGGGAGCTGTTTTTT. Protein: CANGLTSGGLSTGELFF.